This TCR beta chain was documented in a study of T cell responses to AZD1222 COVID-19 vaccine. V gave up 1 base and J gave up 8 bases, with 6 bases separating them. Germline V CDR1 and CDR2: SGHAT, FQNNGV. The CDR3 runs 13 residues. Repertoires were generated with immunoSEQ multiplex PCR, while TCRdb's copy carries only in-frame clones and drops some. The repertoire includes about 150,000 clones, about 88% of them detected once, and roughly 2.9% sits in the top ten. This receptor was taken from an adult in good health. The V and J genes are TRBV11-2 and TRBJ1-6, with unresolved D. The sample consisted of peripheral blood, taken on day 0 of AZD1222 vaccination. In nucleotides, the CDR3 is TGTGCCAGCAGCTTAGGTGTCGATTCACCCCTCCACTTT. Amino acid sequence: CASSLGVDSPLHF.